The 18 T cell receptor beta chains given below trace back to one sample, sequenced in a study of blood T cell repertoires in COVID-19. Sequencing was performed with immunoSEQ multiplex PCR; in TCRdb, only in-frame clones are kept and a portion is missing. The sample yields under 200,000 clones, more than 75% seen once. The material sequenced was peripheral blood. The receptors stem from a man in his late teens or twenties with acute or convalescent COVID-19.

In the case of this clone: In the same sample, other DNA sequences code for this CDR3. The CDR3 sequence is CAWSGLAGVTGELFF. Here the CDR3 DNA reads TGTGCCTGGAGTGGATTAGCGGGAGTTACCGGGGAGCTGTTTTTT. The V gene is TRBV30, the J gene TRBJ2-2; the match to TRBD2 covers 9 bases. The CDR3 extends over 15 amino acids. The germline gives CDR1 GTSNPN, CDR2 SVGIG (reference sequence). Losses at the gene ends were 1 base for V and 5 bases for J; bases not matched to a gene: 5. The variable domain in full, completed from reference TRBV30 and TRBJ2-2, reads SQTIHQWPATLVQPVGSPLSLECTVEGTSNPNLYWYRQAAGRGLQLLFYSVGIGQISSEVPQNLSASRPQDRQFILSSKKLLLSDSGFYLCAWSGLAGVTGELFFGEGSRLTVL.

The rearrangement joins TRBV5-3 to TRBJ1-2; a weak D match, TRBD1 (5 bases). TRBV5-3 is an ORF; its function is uncertain. V was cut by 4 bases and J by 4 bases, with 23 bases left in between. The CDR3 loop spans 17 amino acids. The CDR3 here is CARSEGEGLDAGYGYTF. CDR3 nucleotides: TGTGCCAGAAGCGAGGGCGAGGGACTCGACGCCGGCTATGGCTACACCTTC.

The chain links TRBV30 to TRBJ1-3, with TRBD1 as a possible D gene (5 bases). Per germline, CDR1 GTSNPN and CDR2 SVGIG (reference sequence). The V end lost 4 bases, the J end lost 0 bases, and 13 bases lay between the germline ends. There are 15 residues in the CDR3. In DNA, the CDR3 is TGTGCCTGGACCCGACAGAAAAGCTCTGGAAACACCATATATTTT. This gives the protein CAWTRQKSSGNTIYF.

CDR3 nucleotides: TGTGCCAGCAGCTTTTCAGGGTCGAACACTGAAGCTTTCTTT. Its translation is CASSFSGSNTEAFF. This chain uses TRBV5-8 with TRBJ1-1; tentative D call: TRBD1 (5 bases). Germline-derived CDR1 and CDR2 are SGHTS and YDEGEE. Trimming took 2 bases from V and 1 from J, leaving 9 bases between them. The CDR3 loop spans 14 amino acids. Based on the CDR3 plus reference TRBV5-8 and TRBJ1-1, the full variable domain is EAGVTQSPTHLIKTRGQQATLRCSPISGHTSVYWYQQALGLGLQFLLWYDEGEERNRGNFPPRFSGRQFPNYSSELNVNALELEDSALYLCASSFSGSNTEAFFGQGTRLTVV.

The chain couples TRBV5-1 to TRBJ1-1; perhaps TRBD1 as D (5 bases). Trimming pared 7 bases from V and 1 base from J, leaving 14 bases between. CDR3 length: 14 amino acids. Per the germline V gene, CDR1 is SGHRS and CDR2 is YFSETQ. Here the CDR3 reads CASAPAGGNTEAFF. The CDR3, as DNA: TGCGCCAGCGCACCGGCCGGGGGGAACACTGAAGCTTTCTTT.

The CDR3 bases are TGTGCCAGCAGCTTAGCGGGAGGAACTTGGGGGGAGCTGTTTTTT. As protein: CASSLAGGTWGELFF. The rearrangement links TRBV6-5 to TRBJ2-2, with 10 bases lining up with TRBD2. The trim removed 6 bases at V and 8 bases at J, leaving 9 bases unmatched. Germline CDR1 is MNHEY and CDR2 is SVGAGI. This CDR3 has 15 amino acids.

The V call is TRBV5-1, the J call TRBJ2-5, with a weak D call TRBD2 (6 bases). Germline lookup yields CDR1 SGHRS and CDR2 YFSETQ. Trimming removed 0 bases at V and 5 bases at J, with 35 bases between. The CDR3 runs 22 residues. The CDR3 region is CASSLESSTGVIGGWGEETQYF. The CDR3 nucleotides read TGCGCCAGCAGCTTGGAGTCAAGTACGGGGGTGATTGGAGGATGGGGAGAGGAGACCCAGTACTTC.

This clone showed up just once. The chain employs TRBV24-1 and TRBJ1-5; 10 bases are shared with TRBD1. After removal of 9 bases from V and 11 bases from J, the junction contained 15 bases not matched to a gene. This CDR3 is built from 15 residues. The germline V gene has CDR1 KGHDR and CDR2 SFDVKD. CDR3 in DNA: TGTGCCACCCCATACCAGACAGGGGGCAAGGAGGCCCAGCATTTT. Protein product: CATPYQTGGKEAQHF.

In this sample, this clone turned up once. The chain uses TRBV19 and TRBJ2-3, with 7 bases lining up with TRBD2. Germline V gene lookup returns CDR1 LNHDA and CDR2 SQIVND (reference sequence). This CDR3 has 12 residues. V trimming: 5 bases; J trimming: 11 bases; junction bases outside the gene matches: 7. The CDR3 loop is CASSVPGTMQYF. In DNA, the CDR3 is TGTGCCAGTAGTGTCCCCGGGACTATGCAGTATTTT.

This clone was detected once. The chain is built from TRBV9 and TRBJ2-3; D not certain. The V gene lost 4 bases and the J gene lost 1 base, with 4 bases spanning the gap. This CDR3 region has 12 residues. Germline V lookup: CDR1 SGDLS, CDR2 YYNGEE. The CDR3 nucleotides are TGTGCCAGCAGCTTCGGCACAGATACGCAGTATTTT. Its translation is CASSFGTDTQYF.

The chain links TRBV4-1 to TRBJ2-5; D perhaps matches TRBD2 (7 bases). Per the germline V gene, CDR1 is MGHRA and CDR2 is YSYEKL. V shed 5 bases and J shed 5 bases, with 12 bases lying between them. The CDR3 contains 13 residues. CDR3 amino acids: CASSVWGGETQYF. CDR3 DNA sequence: TGCGCCAGCAGCGTATGGGGGGGCGAGACCCAGTACTTC.

The chain recombines TRBV19 with TRBJ2-1; possibly TRBD1 for D (7 bases). This CDR3 comprises 17 residues. V lost 0 bases, J lost 2 bases, and 14 bases lay in between. The germline CDR1 and CDR2 sequences are LNHDA and SQIVND (reference sequence). The DNA for the CDR3 is TGTGCCAGTAGTATAGATCGGGGGCAGGGGGCCTACAATGAGCAGTTCTTC. Translating gives CASSIDRGQGAYNEQFF.

V gene TRBV12-3 or TRBV12-4 combines with J gene TRBJ1-2; TRBD1 might be the D (5 bases). V dropped 5 bases and J dropped 4 bases, with 11 bases sitting between them. The CDR3 runs 13 residues. The DNA for the CDR3 is TGTGCCAGCAGTCCCATGGGACTCTATGGCTACACCTTC. Protein sequence: CASSPMGLYGYTF.

The J gene is TRBJ2-1, the V gene TRBV12-3 or TRBV12-4; D call uncertain. Trimming cost V 8 bases and J 4 bases, with 12 bases left between them. This CDR3 comprises 13 residues. CDR3 protein: CASSIARYNEQFF. CDR3 sequence (DNA): TGTGCCAGCTCGATCGCCAGGTACAATGAGCAGTTCTTC.

V gene TRBV6-1 combines with J gene TRBJ2-7; no definite D call. The CDR3 length is 14 residues. Germline values: CDR1 MNHNS, CDR2 SASEGT. V was pared by 2 bases and J by 0 bases, with 8 bases between. The CDR3 coding sequence is TGTGCCAGCAGTGAAATGGGCGACTCCTACGAGCAGTACTTC. Its translation is CASSEMGDSYEQYF.

The V gene is TRBV6-5, the J gene TRBJ2-7; possibly TRBD2 for D (7 bases). This CDR3 contains 13 residues. Germline V gives CDR1 MNHEY, CDR2 SVGAGI. The V end lost 11 bases, the J end lost 2 bases, and 16 bases lay between the germline ends. This chain's CDR3 is CALRGGDAYEQYF. The CDR3 nucleotides are TGTGCCTTAAGGGGGGGGGACGCCTACGAGCAGTACTTC.

V usage is TRBV2 and J usage is TRBJ2-2, with TRBD1 matching over 7 bases. This CDR3 is 13 amino acids long. CDR1 and CDR2 (germline): SNHLY, FYNNEI. The junction had 5 bases not matched to a gene; V was cut back by 5 bases and J by 8 bases. CDR3 nucleotides: TGTGCCAGCAGTTTCGACAGGGATGGGGAGCTGTTTTTT. Protein sequence: CASSFDRDGELFF.

The chain has TRBV9 and TRBJ1-1, with D hard to call. Trimming left V 4 bases short and J 1 base short, with 8 bases between. Germline CDR1 SGDLS, CDR2 YYNGEE. The CDR3 length is 13 residues. CDR3 sequence reads: CASSLAGNTEAFF. The CDR3 coding sequence is TGTGCCAGCAGCTTAGCGGGGAACACTGAAGCTTTCTTT.